These 12 T cell receptor beta chains were sequenced from one sample in a study of T cell responses to AZD1222 COVID-19 vaccine. Assay: immunoSEQ multiplex PCR; the TCRdb copy retains only in-frame clones and omits some. The table lists about 110,000 clones, about 90% of them singletons, with 15% in the top ten. The sample was peripheral blood, taken 28 days after the second AZD1222 dose. Receptors were obtained from an adult who received the AZD1222 COVID-19 vaccine.

The rearrangement links TRBV28 to TRBJ1-1; no clear D. With 6 bases removed from V and 7 bases from J, the gap between germline ends came to 21 bases. CDR1 is MDHEN and CDR2 is SYDVKM in the germline V gene. The CDR3 covers 15 residues. The CDR3 spells CASRGRGRFGNEAFF. In DNA form, the CDR3 reads TGTGCCAGCAGGGGCCGGGGTCGTTTCGGGAATGAAGCTTTCTTT.

The gene calls are TRBV7-2 and TRBJ2-7; no definite D call. Trimming took off 1 base at V and 2 bases at J, with 9 bases between the two ends. This CDR3 has 14 residues. The germline V gene has CDR1 SGHTA and CDR2 FQGNSA. CDR3 protein: CASSLGLTAYEQYF. The CDR3 DNA follows: TGTGCCAGCAGCTTAGGGTTAACAGCCTACGAGCAGTACTTC.

This clone was recorded a few times. V gene TRBV10-2 combines with J gene TRBJ2-6; unclear D gene. Per the germline V gene, CDR1 is WSHSY and CDR2 is SAAADI. The ends were cut back, 3 bases at V and 5 bases at J, with 5 bases in the middle. The CDR3 totals 13 residues. CDR3 region: CASSEQRANVLTF. CDR3 bases: TGCGCCAGCAGTGAACAAAGGGCCAACGTCCTGACTTTC.

The rearrangement uses TRBV11-3 and TRBJ2-3; maybe TRBD2 (5 bases). The germline CDR1 and CDR2 sequences are SGHNT and YENEEA. V gave up 6 bases and J gave up 0 bases, with 10 bases separating them. The CDR3 spans 14 residues. CDR3 bases: TGTGCCAGCAGGAGCGGCGGCAGCACAGATACGCAGTATTTT. This gives the protein CASRSGGSTDTQYF.

J is TRBJ2-7 and V is TRBV5-1; D might be TRBD1 or TRBD2, each matching 5 bases. V shed 0 bases and J shed 3 bases, with 16 bases lying between them. The CDR3 has 16 amino acids. Germline assignment: CDR1 SGHRS and CDR2 YFSETQ. Here the CDR3 reads CASSLALDMGRYEQYF. The DNA for the CDR3 is TGCGCCAGCAGCTTGGCCCTGGACATGGGACGCTACGAGCAGTACTTC.

The chain uses TRBV28 and TRBJ1-2; D might be TRBD1 (6 bases). Germline V gene lookup returns CDR1 MDHEN and CDR2 SYDVKM. Trimming removed 4 bases from V and 5 bases from J, with 14 bases in between. The CDR3 extends over 14 amino acids. In nucleotides, the CDR3 is TGTGCCAGCAGTTCCACCCTTGGACAGTATGGCTACACCTTC. Translating gives CASSSTLGQYGYTF.

This rearrangement joins TRBV6-5 to TRBJ2-7; 8 bases match TRBD1. The CDR3 length is 14 residues. Germline V gene lookup returns CDR1 MNHEY and CDR2 SVGAGI. The V and J ends lost 7 bases and 6 bases, in that order; junction bases with no gene match: 11. Here the CDR3 DNA reads TGTGCCAGCACCCTTAGGGACAGGCGGGTCGAGCAGTACTTC. Translating it yields CASTLRDRRVEQYF.

The chain carries TRBV3-1 (or the pseudogene TRBV3-2) and TRBJ1-1; a possible D gene is TRBD1 (5 bases). This CDR3 has 14 amino acids. Looked up from germline, CDR1 is LGHDT and CDR2 is YNNKEL (reference sequence). The V end lost 4 bases, the J end lost 6 bases, and 15 bases lay between the germline ends. As DNA, the CDR3 is TGTGCCAGCAGCCGGTCCTTGGGGCAGTCTGAAGCTTTCTTT. Protein product: CASSRSLGQSEAFF.

The chain combines TRBV19 with TRBJ2-3; 11 bases fit TRBD2. Trimming took 6 bases from V and 1 from J; bases not matched to a gene: 9. Germline values: CDR1 LNHDA, CDR2 SQIVND (reference sequence). CDR3 length equals 17 residues. Written as DNA, the CDR3 is TGTGCCAGTAGCCCCTGGACTAGCGGGCTGGGCACAGATACGCAGTATTTT. Translating it yields CASSPWTSGLGTDTQYF.

This clone was seen just once. The gene calls are TRBV6-9 and TRBJ1-6; D is perhaps TRBD1 (6 bases). This CDR3 has 16 amino acids. The germline gives CDR1 MNHGY, CDR2 SVAAGI. The CDR3 bases are TGTCATCCAGCTAGACAGGTGAGCTCCTATAATTCACCCCTCCACTTT. Amino acids: CHPARQVSSYNSPLHF.

The V call is TRBV6-4, the J call TRBJ1-1; D call uncertain. Trimming shortened V by 0 bases and J by 1 base, and 6 bases separated the two germline ends. Per the germline V gene, CDR1 is MRHNA and CDR2 is SNTAGT. The CDR3 length is 14 residues. The DNA of the CDR3 is TGTGCCAGCAGTGACTCCCTCAAGAACACTGAAGCTTTCTTT. It encodes CASSDSLKNTEAFF.

This chain uses TRBV6-2 or TRBV6-3 with TRBJ1-5, with TRBD1 matching 7 bases. CDR1 is MNHEY and CDR2 is SVGEGT in the germline V gene. Trimming at V came to 2 bases and at J to 0 bases, leaving 13 bases not matched to a gene. The CDR3 is 19 residues long. The DNA for the CDR3 is TGTGCCAGCAGTTACGATAAGGGACAGTGGGCAGCTAGCAATCAGCCCCAGCATTTT. Its protein product is CASSYDKGQWAASNQPQHF.